Listed below are T cell receptor beta chains from one sample, sequenced in a study of shared clonotypes between healthy human individuals. The table came from immunoSEQ multiplex PCR; TCRdb's copy has only in-frame clones and leaves some out. The table lists roughly 500,000 clones, 90% to 97% of them singletons. The sequenced sample was naive CD4+ T cells sorted from blood. These receptors all stem from a woman aged 30 to 39 in good health. Each CDR3 is given with its conserved first and last residue. The order of the fields is CDR3 protein, CDR3 DNA, CDR3 length, V gene, J gene, clone size, D gene. A D gene is named only where the DNA matches it firmly. The size of a clone is reported for some rows only, either as once, few or many, or as a class for expanded clones.

CASSFWLAGGLSRDEQFF	TGTGCCAGCAGTTTTTGGCTAGCGGGAGGGCTGAGCAGGGATGAGCAGTTCTTC	18	TRBV27	TRBJ2-1	NA	TRBD2
CSGLQGAGNTIYF	TGCAGCGGGTTACAGGGGGCTGGAAACACCATATATTTT	13	TRBV29-1	TRBJ1-3	NA	TRBD1
CASSTYDRAGNSPLHF	TGTGCCAGTAGTACATACGACAGGGCTGGGAATTCACCCCTCCACTTT	16	TRBV19	TRBJ1-6	NA	TRBD1
CASSQSRPEQGAGEKLFF	TGCGCCAGCAGTCAATCTCGACCCGAACAGGGGGCGGGCGAAAAACTGTTTTTT	18	TRBV23-1	TRBJ1-4	NA	TRBD1
CATEKRIGVDAVRQPQHF	TGCGCCACCGAAAAAAGGATAGGTGTCGACGCCGTACGGCAGCCCCAGCATTTT	18	TRBV10-1	TRBJ1-5	once	NA
CASSWGSGYNEQFF	TGTGCCAGCAGTTGGGGCTCCGGGTACAATGAGCAGTTCTTC	14	TRBV7-2	TRBJ2-1	NA	NA
CASSEYREYGRGREQYF	TGTGCCAGCAGTGAATATCGGGAATATGGTAGGGGTCGCGAGCAGTACTTC	17	TRBV2	TRBJ2-7	NA	NA
CASSQIYNEQFF	TGTGCCAGTAGTCAGATTTACAATGAGCAGTTCTTC	12	TRBV19	TRBJ2-1	NA	NA
CASSYSDGDTQYF	TGTGCCAGCAGTTACTCTGATGGGGATACGCAGTATTTT	13	TRBV6-5	TRBJ2-3	NA	NA
CASSVDPGATEAFF	TGTGCCAGCAGCGTAGATCCAGGGGCCACTGAAGCTTTCTTT	14	TRBV9	TRBJ1-1	NA	NA